This note documents a single T cell receptor (beta chain) sequence. The antigen is not known. Only in-frame clones appear in the TCRdb table, and some are missing; sequencing was by immunoSEQ multiplex PCR. Among about 150,000 clones listed, approximately 86% were seen once. Germline V gene lookup returns CDR1 MDHEN and CDR2 SYDVKM. V dropped 6 bases and J dropped 2 bases, with 13 bases sitting between them. The length of the CDR3 is 14 residues. This sample is part of a study of radiation and T cells in renal cell carcinoma. Overall study results and limits: Top tumor clonotypes rose in blood 2 weeks post-radiation, then contracted.

This sample's time point: blood 4 weeks post-SBRT, at nephrectomy. Treatment denoted: 15 Gy SBRT to primary tumor, nephrectomy 4 weeks later. Nephrectomy followed 15 Gy stereotactic body radiation by 4 weeks. The material was blood, obtained from a patient whose treatment included radiotherapy and nephrectomy. The chain links TRBV28 to TRBJ1-1; tentatively, D is TRBD1 (6 bases). The TCR originated in a woman aged 45-65 years with renal cell carcinoma. CDR3: CASRSLQGNTEAFF. CDR3 nucleotides: TGTGCCAGCAGATCCCTACAGGGAAACACTGAAGCTTTCTTT.